This T cell receptor (beta chain) came from a study of T cell responses to AZD1222 COVID-19 vaccine. Per the germline V gene, CDR1 is MNHEY and CDR2 is SMNVEV (reference sequence). CDR3 length: 13 amino acids. The V and J ends lost 5 bases and 4 bases respectively, with 11 bases between them. Study-wide findings and caveats: Spike-specific TCR breadth rose after two AZD1222 doses, and depth rose as well.

The table came from immunoSEQ multiplex PCR; TCRdb's copy has only in-frame clones and leaves some out. The top ten clones hold approximately 1.8% of a sample with roughly 180,000 clones, roughly nine tenths of them seen once. In the case of this clone: Antigen: not known.

The chain carries TRBV27 and TRBJ1-2, with D perhaps matching TRBD1 (6 bases). The sequence was collected from an adult who received the AZD1222 COVID-19 vaccine. This specimen consisted of peripheral blood, obtained 28 days after the second AZD1222 dose. The CDR3 here is CASSTQGSYGYTF. For the CDR3, the DNA is TGTGCCAGCAGTACCCAGGGGAGCTATGGCTACACCTTC.